This passage covers 22 T cell receptor beta chains from one sample sequenced in a study of blood T cell repertoires in COVID-19. The data were produced by immunoSEQ multiplex PCR, yet TCRdb's version contains in-frame clones alone and is incomplete. The sample has 95,000 to 150,000 clones, around 85% seen once; the top ten hold approximately 3%. The sample taken for sequencing was peripheral blood. The source is a woman aged 80 or older with COVID-19, enrolled during active disease.

The genes are TRBV7-3 and TRBJ2-2, with TRBD2 matching over 9 bases. J was trimmed by 11 bases and V by 1 base; bases with no gene match: 8. The CDR3 has 15 amino acids. Germline V gene data show CDR1 as SGHTA and CDR2 as FQGTGA. The CDR3 loop reads CASSLRSTSGGELFF. In nucleotides, the CDR3 is TGTGCCAGCAGCTTAAGGTCGACTAGCGGTGGAGAGCTGTTTTTT.

The chain is built from TRBV7-9 and TRBJ2-7; 9 bases align to TRBD1. V lost 1 base and J lost 0; bases outside the gene matches: 10. The CDR3 loop spans 18 amino acids. Looked up from germline, CDR1 is SEHNR and CDR2 is FQNEAQ (reference sequence). The CDR3 bases are TGTGCCAGCAGCTTAGAGAGTGGCGGGGGACAGGGCTCCTACGAGCAGTACTTC. This codes for CASSLESGGGQGSYEQYF.

The DNA for the CDR3 is TGTGCCAGTAGTATGCTTGGGCAAACCACCCTCCACTTT. As protein: CASSMLGQTTLHF. The rearrangement joins TRBV19 to TRBJ1-6, with D uncertain. CDR3 length: 13 residues. V was shortened by 3 bases and J by 14 bases, with 14 bases between the two germline ends. The germline CDR1 and CDR2 sequences are LNHDA and SQIVND (reference sequence).

V gene TRBV4-3 combines with J gene TRBJ1-5; D remains unclear. V lost 1 base and J 2 bases, leaving 6 bases between the germline ends. The CDR3 sequence is 14 residues long. Germline V CDR1 and CDR2: LGHNA, YSLEER. CDR3 protein: CASSQAQGNQPQHF. As DNA, the CDR3 is TGCGCCAGCAGCCAAGCCCAGGGCAATCAGCCCCAGCATTTT.

V and J are TRBV6-2 or TRBV6-3 and TRBJ2-2, with a possible D match to TRBD1 (6 bases). This CDR3 contains 15 residues. Germline CDR1 MNHEY, CDR2 SVGEGT. With 2 bases removed from V and 4 bases from J, the gap between germline ends came to 11 bases. CDR3 sequence reads: CASSYTDRPTGELFF. In DNA, the CDR3 is TGTGCCAGCAGTTACACGGACAGACCCACCGGGGAGCTGTTTTTT.

The gene calls are TRBV19 and TRBJ2-1; D remains unclear. This CDR3 is 14 amino acids long. Trimming took off 3 bases at V and 6 bases at J, with 12 bases between the two ends. Germline CDR1 LNHDA, CDR2 SQIVND (reference sequence). The CDR3 spells CASSISLGGNEQFF. The CDR3 nucleotides read TGTGCCAGTAGTATCAGTCTAGGTGGCAATGAGCAGTTCTTC.

V and J are TRBV18 and TRBJ1-5; no reliable D call. Trimming pared 3 bases from V and 4 bases from J, leaving 13 bases between. This CDR3 is 15 amino acids long. Germline V gives CDR1 KGHSH, CDR2 LQKENI. CDR3 sequence: CASSPLRGTNQPQHF. CDR3 in DNA: TGTGCCAGCTCACCGCTCCGGGGAACTAATCAGCCCCAGCATTTT.

This clone was seen just once. CDR3 loop: CASSLVFSGILQETQYF. The CDR3 DNA reads TGCGCCAGCAGCTTGGTCTTTAGCGGGATCCTCCAAGAGACCCAGTACTTC. The rearrangement links TRBV5-1 to TRBJ2-5, with 8 nucleotides matching TRBD2. Germline V gives CDR1 SGHRS, CDR2 YFSETQ. The V gene end was trimmed by 0 bases and the J gene end by 1 base; junction bases not matched to a gene: 8. The CDR3 extends over 17 amino acids. The whole variable domain, filled in from reference TRBV5-1 and TRBJ2-5, reads KAGVTQTPRYLIKTRGQQVTLSCSPISGHRSVSWYQQTPGQGLQFLFEYFSETQRNKGNFPGRFSGRQFSNSRSEMNVSTLELGDSALYLCASSLVFSGILQETQYFGPGTRLLVL.

The rearrangement uses TRBV10-3 and TRBJ2-1, with D perhaps TRBD1 (5 bases). CDR1 is ENHRY and CDR2 is SYGVKD in the germline V gene. The CDR3 extends over 14 amino acids. V was trimmed by 5 bases and J by 0 bases, leaving 8 bases between them. CDR3 protein: CAISQDSSYNEQFF. The CDR3 DNA sequence: TGTGCCATCAGTCAAGACAGCTCCTACAATGAGCAGTTCTTC.

The rearrangement joins TRBV5-1 to TRBJ2-7; 8 positions match TRBD1. CDR3 size: 15 residues. V shed 1 base, J shed 2 bases, and the junction held 5 bases outside the gene matches. The germline gives CDR1 SGHRS, CDR2 YFSETQ. The CDR3 sequence: CASSLTRDRPYEQYF. CDR3 DNA sequence: TGCGCCAGCAGCTTGACCCGGGACAGGCCCTACGAGCAGTACTTC.

This rearrangement joins TRBV4-1 to TRBJ2-2; 10 nucleotides agree with TRBD2. Germline assignment: CDR1 MGHRA and CDR2 YSYEKL. V was pared by 0 bases and J by 5 bases, with 12 bases of the junction left unmatched. The CDR3 is made up of 19 amino acids. The CDR3 here is CASSQEESGRALLTGELFF. CDR3 coding DNA: TGCGCCAGCAGCCAAGAGGAGAGCGGGAGGGCCTTATTAACCGGGGAGCTGTTTTTT.

This sequence joins TRBV28 and TRBJ1-2; 7 bases match TRBD1. The germline gives CDR1 MDHEN, CDR2 SYDVKM. The CDR3 length is 13 residues. V dropped 5 bases and J dropped 7; count of bases not matched to a gene: 7. Written as DNA, the CDR3 is TGTGCCAGCAGTGCGGGACAGACCCGTGGCTACACCTTC. It translates to CASSAGQTRGYTF.

The CDR3 sequence is CASSFPGSYNEQFF. CDR3 DNA sequence: TGTGCCAGCAGCTTCCCGGGATCCTACAATGAGCAGTTCTTC. The V call is TRBV7-2, the J call TRBJ2-1; D is possibly TRBD2 (5 bases). Germline CDR1 is SGHTA and CDR2 is FQGNSA. Trimming stripped 3 bases from V and 1 base from J, with 7 bases between. This CDR3 spans 14 amino acids.

The chain is built from TRBV4-3 and TRBJ2-3, with 8 positions matching TRBD1. There are 15 residues in the CDR3. The germline V gene has CDR1 LGHNA and CDR2 YSLEER. Trimming removed 4 bases from V and 4 bases from J; junction bases left unmatched: 7. The CDR3 bases are TGCGCCAGCAGCCGCAGTGGACAGGGTTCAGATACGCAGTATTTT. The encoded protein is CASSRSGQGSDTQYF.

The chain links TRBV5-1 to TRBJ2-3, with D perhaps matching TRBD1 (5 bases). V lost 4 bases to trimming and J lost 4 bases, with 10 bases between them. The CDR3 covers 13 residues. Germline lookup yields CDR1 SGHRS and CDR2 YFSETQ. CDR3 coding DNA: TGCGCCAGCAGCGGGGCAGGCGCAGATACGCAGTATTTT. This translates into CASSGAGADTQYF.

The genes are TRBV9 and TRBJ2-2, with D tentatively TRBD1 (6 bases). The CDR3 covers 15 residues. V was trimmed by 0 bases and J by 4 bases, leaving 10 bases between them. Germline V gene sequence: CDR1 SGDLS, CDR2 YYNGEE. CDR3 nucleotides: TGTGCCAGCAGCGTAGACAGGGTAGGCACCGGGGAGCTGTTTTTT. Translation: CASSVDRVGTGELFF.

This clone has a handful of counts. The chain combines TRBV11-1 with TRBJ2-7; 13 bases align to TRBD2. The CDR3 spans 15 residues. J gave up 2 bases and V 5 bases, and 3 bases lay outside the gene matches. The V gene's germline CDR1 is SGHAT and CDR2 FQDESV (reference sequence). The chain's CDR3 is CASSLGTSGAYEQYF. The CDR3 region has the DNA TGTGCCAGCAGCCTCGGGACTAGCGGGGCCTACGAGCAGTACTTC.

The chain recombines TRBV19 with TRBJ2-7; D not certain. The V end lost 4 bases, the J end lost 5 bases, and 12 bases lay between the germline ends. The CDR3 has 13 residues. Germline-derived CDR1 and CDR2 are LNHDA and SQIVND (reference sequence). The CDR3 sequence: CASSSGTLNEQYF. CDR3 DNA: TGTGCCAGTAGTAGCGGAACGTTAAACGAGCAGTACTTC.

This clone occurred a few times. The rearrangement uses TRBV28 and TRBJ1-3; D gene unclear. The V end was cut by 7 bases, the J end by 4 bases, with 5 bases between. This CDR3 is 11 amino acids long. Per the germline V gene, CDR1 is MDHEN and CDR2 is SYDVKM. The CDR3 DNA follows: TGTGCCAGCACCCCAGGAAACACCATATATTTT. This encodes CASTPGNTIYF.

V usage is TRBV28 and J usage is TRBJ1-2, with D hard to call. This CDR3 is 11 amino acids long. Germline CDR1 and CDR2: MDHEN and SYDVKM. V was clipped by 4 bases and J by 8 bases, with 8 bases between them. CDR3 coding DNA: TGTGCCAGCAGTTACGGGGTCGGCTACACCTTC. The encoded protein is CASSYGVGYTF.

There are a few counts of this clone. The genes are TRBV6-2 or TRBV6-3 and TRBJ1-5; the D gene is possibly TRBD1 (5 bases). V shed 4 bases and J shed 1 base, with 8 bases lying between them. From germline, CDR1 is MNHEY and CDR2 SVGEGT. The CDR3 sequence is 14 residues long. CDR3: CASSWGGSNQPQHF. In nucleotides, the CDR3 is TGTGCCAGCAGTTGGGGGGGAAGCAATCAGCCCCAGCATTTT.

This clone has only one observation. The V gene is TRBV6-1, the J gene TRBJ2-1, with 11 positions matching TRBD1. Germline lookup yields CDR1 MNHNS and CDR2 SASEGT. CDR3 length: 18 residues. The V gene end was trimmed by 3 bases and the J gene end by 6 bases; junction bases not matched to a gene: 13. The CDR3 loop is CASSELPLRTGGSNEQFF. The CDR3 nucleotides are TGTGCCAGCAGTGAGCTCCCCCTACGGACAGGGGGCAGCAATGAGCAGTTCTTC.